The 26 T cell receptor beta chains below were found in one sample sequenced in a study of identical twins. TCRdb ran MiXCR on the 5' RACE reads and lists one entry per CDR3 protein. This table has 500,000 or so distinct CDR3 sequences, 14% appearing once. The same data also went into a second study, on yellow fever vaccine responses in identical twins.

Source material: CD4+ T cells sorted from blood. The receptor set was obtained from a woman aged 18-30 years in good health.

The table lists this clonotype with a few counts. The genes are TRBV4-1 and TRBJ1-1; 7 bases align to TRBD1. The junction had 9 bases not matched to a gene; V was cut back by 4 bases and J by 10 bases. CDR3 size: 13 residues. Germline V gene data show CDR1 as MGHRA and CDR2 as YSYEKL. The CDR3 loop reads CASSRANRGVAFF. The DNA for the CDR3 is TGCGCCAGCAGCCGAGCAAACAGGGGTGTAGCTTTCTTT.

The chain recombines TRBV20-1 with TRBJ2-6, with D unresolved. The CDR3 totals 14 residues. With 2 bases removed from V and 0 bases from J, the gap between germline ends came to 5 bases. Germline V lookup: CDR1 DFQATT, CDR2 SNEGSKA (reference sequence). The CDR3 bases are TGCAGTGCTAGAAGGCTCTCTGGGGCCAACGTCCTGACTTTC. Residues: CSARRLSGANVLTF.

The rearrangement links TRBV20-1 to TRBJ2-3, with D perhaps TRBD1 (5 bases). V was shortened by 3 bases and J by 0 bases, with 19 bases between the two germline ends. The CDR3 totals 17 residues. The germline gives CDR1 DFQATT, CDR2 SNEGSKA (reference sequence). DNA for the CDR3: TGCAGTGCTAGTATAGGCCGAGGACGGACAAGCACAGATACGCAGTATTTT. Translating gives CSASIGRGRTSTDTQYF.

CDR3 sequence (DNA): TGTGCCAGCACTACTCCAGGAGGGGATTCACCCCTCCACTTT. Amino acid sequence: CASTTPGGDSPLHF. The chain recombines TRBV28 with TRBJ1-6, with D possibly matching TRBD1 (5 bases). The CDR3 has 14 residues. The ends were cut back, 7 bases at V and 8 bases at J, with 15 bases in the middle. CDR1 is MDHEN, CDR2 SYDVKM, per germline.

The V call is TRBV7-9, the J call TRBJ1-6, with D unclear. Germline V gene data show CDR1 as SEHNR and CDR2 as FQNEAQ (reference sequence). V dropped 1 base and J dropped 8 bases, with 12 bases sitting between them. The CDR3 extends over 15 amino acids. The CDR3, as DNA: TGTGCCAGCAGCTTAGGGGAGGGCGAGGATTCACCCCTCCACTTT. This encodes CASSLGEGEDSPLHF.

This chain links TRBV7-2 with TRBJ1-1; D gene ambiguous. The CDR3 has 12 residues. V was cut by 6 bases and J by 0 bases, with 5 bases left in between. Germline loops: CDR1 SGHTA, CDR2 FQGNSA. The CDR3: CASRKLNTEAFF. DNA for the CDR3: TGTGCCAGCAGAAAGCTGAACACTGAAGCTTTCTTT.

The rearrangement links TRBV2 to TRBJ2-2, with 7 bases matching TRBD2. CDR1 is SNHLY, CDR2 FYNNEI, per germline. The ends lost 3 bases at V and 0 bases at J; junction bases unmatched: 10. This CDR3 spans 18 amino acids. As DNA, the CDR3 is TGTGCCAGCAGTGAGGGCCCCTCGGCGGGGGCGAACACCGGGGAGCTGTTTTTT. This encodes CASSEGPSAGANTGELFF.

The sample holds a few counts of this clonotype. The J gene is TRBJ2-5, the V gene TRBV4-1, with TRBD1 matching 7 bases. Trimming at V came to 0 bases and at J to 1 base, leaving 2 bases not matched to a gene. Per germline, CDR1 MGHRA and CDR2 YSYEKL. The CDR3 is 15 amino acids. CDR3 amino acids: CASSQDGTAQETQYF. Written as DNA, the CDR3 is TGCGCCAGCAGCCAAGATGGGACAGCCCAAGAGACCCAGTACTTC.

The CDR3 is CASSLGPGLVKFF. The CDR3 nucleotides are TGTGCCAGCAGCTTAGGCCCGGGACTAGTAAAGTTCTTC. The chain uses TRBV11-2 and TRBJ2-1; 8 bases agree with TRBD2. In germline, CDR1 is SGHAT, CDR2 FQNNGV. The J segment lost 14 bases and the V segment lost 1 base, leaving 7 bases of the junction unmatched. The CDR3 extends over 13 amino acids. Full variable domain (missing parts from reference TRBV11-2 and TRBJ2-1): EAGVAQSPRYKIIEKRQSVAFWCNPISGHATLYWYQQILGQGPKLLIQFQNNGVVDDSQLPKDRFSAERLKGVDSTLKIQPAKLEDSAVYLCASSLGPGLVKFFGPGTRLTVL.

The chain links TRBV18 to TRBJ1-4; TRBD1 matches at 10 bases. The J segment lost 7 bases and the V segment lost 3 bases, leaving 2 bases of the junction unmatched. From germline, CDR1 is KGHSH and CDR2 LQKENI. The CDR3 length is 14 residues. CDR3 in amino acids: CASSPGTGVEKLFF. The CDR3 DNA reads TGTGCCAGCTCACCCGGGACAGGGGTTGAAAAACTGTTTTTT.

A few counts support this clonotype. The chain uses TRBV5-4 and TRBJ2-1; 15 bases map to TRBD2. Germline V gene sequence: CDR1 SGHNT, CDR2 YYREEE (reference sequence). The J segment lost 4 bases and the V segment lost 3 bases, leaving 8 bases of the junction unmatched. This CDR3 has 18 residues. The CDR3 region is CASSSAWGLAGGYNEQFF. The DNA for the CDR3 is TGTGCCAGCAGCTCAGCCTGGGGACTAGCGGGGGGTTACAATGAGCAGTTCTTC.

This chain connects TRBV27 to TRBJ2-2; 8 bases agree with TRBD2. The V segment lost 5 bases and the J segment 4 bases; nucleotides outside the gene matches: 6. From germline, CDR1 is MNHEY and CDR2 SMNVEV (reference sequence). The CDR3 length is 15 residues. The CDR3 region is CASSGRGAGTGELFF. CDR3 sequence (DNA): TGTGCCAGCAGTGGGCGGGGGGCCGGCACCGGGGAGCTGTTTTTT.

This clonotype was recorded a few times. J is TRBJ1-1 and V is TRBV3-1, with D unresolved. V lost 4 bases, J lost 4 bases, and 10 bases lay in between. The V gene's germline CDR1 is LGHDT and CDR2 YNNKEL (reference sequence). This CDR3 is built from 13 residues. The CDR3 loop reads CASSPRVGTEAFF. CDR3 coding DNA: TGTGCCAGCAGCCCCCGGGTAGGCACTGAAGCTTTCTTT.

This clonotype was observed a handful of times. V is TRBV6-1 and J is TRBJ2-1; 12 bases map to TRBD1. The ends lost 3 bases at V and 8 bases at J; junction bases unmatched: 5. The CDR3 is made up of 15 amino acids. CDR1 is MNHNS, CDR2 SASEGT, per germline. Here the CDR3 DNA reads TGTGCCAGCAGTGATGGGACAGGGGGCAGGGATGAGCAGTTCTTC. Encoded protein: CASSDGTGGRDEQFF.

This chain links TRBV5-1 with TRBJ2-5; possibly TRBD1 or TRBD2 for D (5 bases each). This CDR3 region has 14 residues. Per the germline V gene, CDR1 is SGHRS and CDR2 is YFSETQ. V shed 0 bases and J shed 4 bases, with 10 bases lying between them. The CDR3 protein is CASSLGGVAETQYF. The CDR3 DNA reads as TGCGCCAGCAGCTTGGGAGGGGTTGCAGAGACCCAGTACTTC.

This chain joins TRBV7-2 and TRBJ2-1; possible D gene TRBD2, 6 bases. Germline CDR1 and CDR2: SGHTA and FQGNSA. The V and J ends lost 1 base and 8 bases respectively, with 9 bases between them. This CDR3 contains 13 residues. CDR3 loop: CASSLGGVYEQFF. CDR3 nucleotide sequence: TGTGCCAGCAGCTTAGGGGGGGTGTATGAGCAGTTCTTC.

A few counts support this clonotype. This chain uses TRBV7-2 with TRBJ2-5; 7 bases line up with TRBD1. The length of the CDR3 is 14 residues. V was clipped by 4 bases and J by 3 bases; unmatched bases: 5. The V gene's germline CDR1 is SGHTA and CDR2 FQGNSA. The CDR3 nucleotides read TGTGCCAGCAGCTACCCGGACAGGAAAGAGACCCAGTACTTC. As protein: CASSYPDRKETQYF.

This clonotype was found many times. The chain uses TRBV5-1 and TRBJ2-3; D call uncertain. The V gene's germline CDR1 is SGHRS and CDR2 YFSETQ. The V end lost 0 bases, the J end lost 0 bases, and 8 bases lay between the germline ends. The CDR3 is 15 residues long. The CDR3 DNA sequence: TGCGCCAGCAGCTTGGACGGCATCAGCACAGATACGCAGTATTTT. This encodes CASSLDGISTDTQYF.

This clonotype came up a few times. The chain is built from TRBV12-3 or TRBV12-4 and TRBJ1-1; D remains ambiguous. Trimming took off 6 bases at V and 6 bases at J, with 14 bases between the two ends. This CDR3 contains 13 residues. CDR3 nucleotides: TGTGCCAGCAGCTCCCCTCTCGGGGCTGAAGCTTTCTTT. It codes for CASSSPLGAEAFF.

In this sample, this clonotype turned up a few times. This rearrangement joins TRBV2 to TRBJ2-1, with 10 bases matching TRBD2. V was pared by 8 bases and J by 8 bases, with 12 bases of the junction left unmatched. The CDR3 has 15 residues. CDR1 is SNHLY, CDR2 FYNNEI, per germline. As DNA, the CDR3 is TGTGCCAGCGATGGGTTAGCGGGAGGCCTCGATGAGCAGTTCTTC. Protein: CASDGLAGGLDEQFF.

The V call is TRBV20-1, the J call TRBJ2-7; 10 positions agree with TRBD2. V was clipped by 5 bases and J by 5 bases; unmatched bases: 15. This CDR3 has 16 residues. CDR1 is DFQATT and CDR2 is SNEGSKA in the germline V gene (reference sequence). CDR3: CSACHGGASGSNEQYF. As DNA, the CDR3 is TGCAGTGCTTGTCACGGGGGGGCTAGCGGGAGTAACGAGCAGTACTTC.

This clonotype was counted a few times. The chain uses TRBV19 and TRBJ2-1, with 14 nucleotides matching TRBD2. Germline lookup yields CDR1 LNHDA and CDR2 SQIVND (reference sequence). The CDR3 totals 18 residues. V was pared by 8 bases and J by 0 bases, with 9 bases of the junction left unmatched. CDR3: CASLGTSGGKSSYNEQFF. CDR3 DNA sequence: TGTGCCAGTCTGGGGACTAGCGGGGGCAAAAGCTCCTACAATGAGCAGTTCTTC.

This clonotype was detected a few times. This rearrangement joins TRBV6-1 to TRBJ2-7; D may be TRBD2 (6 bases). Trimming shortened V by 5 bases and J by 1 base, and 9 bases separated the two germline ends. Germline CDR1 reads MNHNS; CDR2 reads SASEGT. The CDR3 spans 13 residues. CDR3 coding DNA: TGTGCCAGCAGTCGCGGGACTTCCTACGAGCAGTACTTC. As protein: CASSRGTSYEQYF.

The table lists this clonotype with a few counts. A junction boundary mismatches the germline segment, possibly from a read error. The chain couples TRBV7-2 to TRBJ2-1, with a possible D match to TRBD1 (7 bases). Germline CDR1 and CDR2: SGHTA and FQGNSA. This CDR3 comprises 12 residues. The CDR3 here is CASSSGLSGGVF. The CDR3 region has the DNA TGTGCCAGCAGCTCCGGACTATCAGGGGGTGTCTTC.

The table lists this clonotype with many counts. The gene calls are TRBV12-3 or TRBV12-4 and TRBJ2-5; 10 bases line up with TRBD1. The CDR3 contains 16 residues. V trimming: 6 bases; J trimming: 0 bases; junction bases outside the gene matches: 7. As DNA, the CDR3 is TGTGCCAGCAGCAGCGGGACAGGGGTCTACCAAGAGACCCAGTACTTC. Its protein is CASSSGTGVYQETQYF.

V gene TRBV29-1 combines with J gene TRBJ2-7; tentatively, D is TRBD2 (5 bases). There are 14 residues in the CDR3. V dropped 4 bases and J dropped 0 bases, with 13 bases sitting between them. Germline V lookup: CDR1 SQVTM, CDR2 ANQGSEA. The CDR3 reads CSVAQRLSSYEQYF. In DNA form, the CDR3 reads TGCAGCGTTGCGCAGCGGCTGAGCTCCTACGAGCAGTACTTC.